This T cell receptor beta chain was sequenced during a study of T cells after posttransplantation cyclophosphamide. Whole-study findings and limits: Skin or GI-infiltrating T cells shared few TRB sequences with blood. Donor CD8+ memory clones often dominated recipient blood repertoires at later times. TRB clonality was highly associated with recipient CMV seropositivity and reactivation.

Produced via immunoSEQ multiplex PCR; TCRdb's table is partial and in-frame only. The sample carries about 52,000 clones, 85% to 90% recorded once. This clone was seen just once. What it binds is not known. J gave up 0 bases and V 6 bases, and 4 bases lay outside the gene matches. Germline V gene data show CDR1 as SGHAT and CDR2 as FQDESV (reference sequence). This CDR3 is built from 14 residues. The sequence was collected from a man aged 25 to 40 with a blood cancer, CMV-positive, and with a related stem cell donor. The sample comprised PBMCs. The gene calls are TRBV11-1 and TRBJ2-7; 8 bases are shared with TRBD1. CDR3 sequence: CASRRQGTSYEQYF. The CDR3 nucleotides read TGTGCCAGCAGAAGACAGGGGACCTCCTACGAGCAGTACTTC.